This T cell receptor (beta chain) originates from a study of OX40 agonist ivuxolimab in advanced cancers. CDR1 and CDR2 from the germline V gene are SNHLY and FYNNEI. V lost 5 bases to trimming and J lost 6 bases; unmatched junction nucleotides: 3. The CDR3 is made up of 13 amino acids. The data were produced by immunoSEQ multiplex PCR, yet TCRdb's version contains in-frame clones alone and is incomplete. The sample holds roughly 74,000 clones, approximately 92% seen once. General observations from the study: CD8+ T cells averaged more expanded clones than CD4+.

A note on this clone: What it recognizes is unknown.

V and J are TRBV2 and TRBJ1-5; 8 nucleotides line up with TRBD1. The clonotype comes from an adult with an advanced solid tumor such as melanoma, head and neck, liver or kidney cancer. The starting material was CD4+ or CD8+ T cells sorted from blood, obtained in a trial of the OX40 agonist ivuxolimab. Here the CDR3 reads CASSPQGAQPQHF. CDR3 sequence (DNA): TGTGCCAGCAGTCCCCAGGGGGCTCAGCCCCAGCATTTT.